Listed below are T cell receptor beta chains from one sample, sequenced in a study of T cell responses to AZD1222 COVID-19 vaccine. Sequenced by immunoSEQ multiplex PCR; TCRdb stores in-frame clones only, minus some. The sample lists about 130,000 clones, under 95% occurring once. Source: peripheral blood, taken on day 0 of AZD1222 vaccination. The origin of the receptors is an adult in good health. Both conserved end residues are part of each CDR3. A D gene is named only where the DNA matches it firmly. Some rows have no size entry. The others give once, few or many, or a class for an expanded clone.

>TRBV4-3|.|.|TRBJ2-7
CASSLKYGDAYYEQYF
TGCGCCAGCAGCCTGAAATATGGGGACGCATACTACGAGCAGTACTTC
>TRBV6-5|TRBD1|.|TRBJ1-3
CASRRQGGTGNTIYF
TGTGCCAGCAGACGACAGGGGGGAACTGGAAACACCATATATTTT
>TRBV4-1|.|.|TRBJ2-1
CASSLISYNEQFF
TGCGCCAGCAGCCTCATTTCCTACAATGAGCAGTTCTTC
>TRBV5-1|.|.|TRBJ2-3
CASSLYLHRVTDTQYF
TGCGCCAGCAGCCTCTACCTCCATCGGGTCACAGATACGCAGTATTTT
>TRBV6-5|.|.|TRBJ1-5
CASLGWSNQPQHF
TGTGCCAGCCTGGGGTGGAGCAATCAGCCCCAGCATTTT
>TRBV20-1|.|.|TRBJ1-3
CSARVLNSGNTIYF
TGCAGTGCTCGTGTTTTAAACTCTGGAAACACCATATATTTT
>TRBV7-2|.|once|TRBJ2-2
CASRNYTNTGELFF
TGTGCCAGCAGAAACTACACGAACACCGGGGAGCTGTTTTTT
>TRBV5-4|.|.|TRBJ1-2
CASSNGLGYGDYTF
TGTGCCAGCAGCAATGGCCTTGGATATGGTGACTACACCTTC
>TRBV29-1|.|.|TRBJ2-3
CSVRTDTQYF
TGCAGCGTCCGCACAGATACGCAGTATTTT
>TRBV2|.|.|TRBJ1-2
CASTKSVEGFSLPGYTF
TGTGCCAGCACCAAGTCCGTTGAAGGGTTTTCTCTTCCGGGCTACACCTTC
>TRBV7-9|TRBD1|.|TRBJ2-1
CASSLLQGADFNEQFF
TGTGCCAGCAGCTTATTGCAGGGGGCGGATTTCAATGAGCAGTTCTTC
>TRBV3-1/TRBV3-2|.|.|TRBJ1-3
CASSLGQGRSGNTIYF
TGTGCCAGCAGCCTCGGGCAGGGGAGGTCTGGAAACACCATATATTTT
>TRBV5-8|TRBD1|.|TRBJ2-3
CASSYGTATDTQYF
TGTGCCAGCAGCTATGGGACAGCAACAGATACGCAGTATTTT
>TRBV19|.|.|TRBJ2-7
CASSTRTGGPSYEQYF
TGTGCCAGTAGTACCCGGACAGGAGGGCCCTCCTACGAGCAGTACTTC
>TRBV7-2|TRBD1|.|TRBJ2-1
CASTRDRQYNEQFF
TGTGCCAGCACTAGGGACAGGCAATACAATGAGCAGTTCTTC
>TRBV6-5|TRBD1|.|TRBJ2-3
CASTGQGAGDTQYF
TGTGCCAGCACCGGACAGGGGGCGGGAGATACGCAGTATTTT
>TRBV7-3|.|once|TRBJ2-3
CASSLTYMADTQYF
TGTGCCAGCAGCTTAACTTATATGGCGGATACGCAGTATTTT
>TRBV2|TRBD1|.|TRBJ2-1
CAFDYRQGVYNEQFF
TGTGCCTTCGATTACAGGCAGGGGGTCTACAATGAGCAGTTCTTC
>TRBV4-1|.|.|TRBJ2-7
CASSHAIGTGEQYF
TGCGCCAGCAGCCATGCAATAGGGACGGGGGAGCAGTACTTC
>TRBV7-8|TRBD2|.|TRBJ2-1
CASSLVAGGLHEQFF
TGTGCCAGCAGCTTAGTCGCGGGGGGGCTGCATGAGCAGTTCTTC
>TRBV7-2|.|.|TRBJ1-3
CASSLTGLSGNTIYF
TGTGCCAGCAGCTTGACAGGACTCTCTGGAAACACCATATATTTT
>TRBV18|TRBD1|.|TRBJ1-2
CASSPDRVITNYGYTF
TGTGCCAGCTCACCAGACAGGGTAATTACTAACTATGGCTACACCTTC
>TRBV5-1|.|.|TRBJ1-2
CASSLAPSQENVGYTF
TGCGCCAGCAGCTTGGCCCCTTCACAGGAGAATGTTGGCTACACCTTC
>TRBV30|.|.|TRBJ1-5
CAWGQSNQPQHF
TGTGCCTGGGGACAGAGCAATCAGCCCCAGCATTTT
>TRBV7-9|TRBD1|.|TRBJ1-4
CASSSGTGMIGDEKLFF
TGTGCCAGCAGCTCCGGGACAGGGATGATAGGCGATGAAAAACTGTTTTTT
>TRBV27|.|.|TRBJ2-5
CASGRQAAETQYF
TGTGCCAGCGGTAGACAGGCCGCGGAGACCCAGTACTTC
>TRBV6-5|.|.|TRBJ1-4
CASRAPNEKLFF
TGTGCCAGCAGGGCCCCAAATGAAAAACTGTTTTTT
>TRBV27|.|.|TRBJ1-6
CASRPDGGHSPLHF
TGTGCCAGCAGGCCGGACGGGGGTCATTCACCCCTCCACTTT
>TRBV7-9|TRBD1|.|TRBJ1-6
CASSSPQGGNSPLHF
TGTGCCAGCAGCTCACCCCAGGGGGGGAATTCACCCCTCCACTTT
>TRBV10-3|.|.|TRBJ1-1
CAIGGRDTEAFF
TGTGCCATCGGGGGGAGGGACACTGAAGCTTTCTTT
>TRBV19|.|.|TRBJ1-2
CASSIDQGLYTF
TGTGCCAGTAGTATCGATCAGGGCCTCTACACCTTC
>TRBV7-9|.|.|TRBJ2-5
CASSPTWGRETQYF
TGTGCCAGCAGTCCAACGTGGGGCAGGGAGACCCAGTACTTC
>TRBV4-1|.|.|TRBJ1-1
CASSQDPAGNTEAFF
TGCGCCAGCAGCCAAGATCCGGCAGGGAACACTGAAGCTTTCTTT
>TRBV6-2/TRBV6-3|.|.|TRBJ2-3
CASSRATDTQYF
TGTGCCAGCAGCCGAGCTACAGATACGCAGTATTTT
>TRBV19|.|.|TRBJ1-2
CASRPGYYGYTF
TGTGCCAGCAGACCAGGGTACTATGGCTACACCTTC
>TRBV7-8|.|.|TRBJ2-5
CASSLALTDDSGTQYF
TGTGCCAGCAGCTTAGCATTAACAGACGATTCTGGGACCCAGTACTTC
>TRBV24-1|TRBD1|once|TRBJ2-7
CATSESDRDKYF
TGTGCCACCAGTGAATCCGACAGGGACAAGTACTTC
>TRBV30|.|.|TRBJ1-2
CAWSPDSPSRTF
TGTGCCTGGAGCCCAGACAGTCCGAGTCGAACCTTC
>TRBV19|TRBD1|.|TRBJ1-1
CASSPTGDTEAFF
TGTGCCAGTAGCCCGACAGGGGACACTGAAGCTTTCTTT
>TRBV5-8|.|.|TRBJ2-1
CASSLAHYNEQFF
TGTGCCAGCAGCTTGGCGCATTACAATGAGCAGTTCTTC